Listed here are 20 T cell receptor beta chains from one sample, sequenced in a study of identical twins. MiXCR, run by TCRdb on the 5' RACE reads, gives a single entry per CDR3 protein. In the table there are some 690,000 distinct CDR3 sequences, 21% of which are singletons. These data also formed part of another study, on T cells expressing NK-cell markers.

Source material: PBMCs. The receptor source for this set is a woman aged 18 to 35 in good health.

This clonotype appeared once. V usage is TRBV12-3 or TRBV12-4 and J usage is TRBJ2-7; possibly TRBD1 or TRBD2 for D (5 bases each). V shed 4 bases and J shed 5 bases, with 12 bases lying between them. The CDR3 runs 13 residues. CDR3 sequence (DNA): TGTGCCAGCAGTTCGGGACCGGTCCACGAGCAGTACTTC. This encodes CASSSGPVHEQYF.

The genes are TRBV12-3 or TRBV12-4 and TRBJ1-2; no definite D call. This CDR3 region has 9 residues. Between the trimmed V and J ends, which lost 3 bases and 10 bases, there was a span of 3 bases. In DNA form, the CDR3 reads TGTGCCAGCAGTTTCCCCTACACCTTC. Its translation: CASSFPYTF.

The sample holds many counts of this clonotype. This chain connects TRBV27 to TRBJ2-1; a possible D gene is TRBD1 (6 bases). From germline, CDR1 is MNHEY and CDR2 SMNVEV (reference sequence). Trimming pared 4 bases from V and 3 bases from J, leaving 16 bases between. This CDR3 is built from 16 residues. The chain's CDR3 is CASSSTLGTRYNEQFF. DNA of the CDR3: TGTGCCAGCAGTTCCACTCTCGGGACACGCTACAATGAGCAGTTCTTC.

This chain links TRBV20-1 with TRBJ2-3; D may be TRBD1 (5 bases). The CDR3 is 16 residues long. From germline, CDR1 is DFQATT and CDR2 SNEGSKA (reference sequence). Deletions cut 1 base from V and 6 bases from J, with 20 bases between. CDR3 bases: TGCAGTGCTAGAGTTCGGGTTGGGGCGGAGTGGGATACGCAGTATTTT. It specifies CSARVRVGAEWDTQYF.

A few counts support this clonotype. The chain joins TRBV4-1 to TRBJ2-1, with TRBD2 matching over 11 bases. Germline lookup yields CDR1 MGHRA and CDR2 YSYEKL. The V and J ends lost 1 base and 7 bases, in that order; junction bases with no gene match: 9. The CDR3 runs 17 residues. In nucleotides, the CDR3 is TGCGCCAGCAGCCAAGGCCTGGTAGCGGGGGGGAAGAATGAGCAGTTCTTC. Its protein is CASSQGLVAGGKNEQFF.

The gene calls are TRBV27 and TRBJ2-5; D not resolved. The CDR3 spans 15 residues. Trimming took off 6 bases at V and 2 bases at J, with 16 bases between the two ends. The germline V gene encodes CDR1 MNHEY and CDR2 SMNVEV (reference sequence). This CDR3 reads CASRLRLRPQETQYF. The CDR3 DNA reads as TGTGCCAGCAGGCTGAGACTGAGGCCTCAAGAGACCCAGTACTTC.

V gene TRBV7-2 combines with J gene TRBJ2-1; D is ambiguous. V was cut by 1 base and J by 12 bases, with 7 bases left in between. Germline V lookup: CDR1 SGHTA, CDR2 FQGNSA. CDR3 size: 11 residues. This CDR3 is CASSLEIRQFF. The CDR3 DNA is TGTGCCAGCAGCTTAGAAATACGGCAGTTCTTC. Full variable domain (outside the CDR3, taken from reference TRBV7-2 and TRBJ2-1): GAGVSQSPSNKVTEKGKDVELRCDPISGHTALYWYRQSLGQGLEFLIYFQGNSAPDKSGLPSDRFSAERTGGSVSTLTIQRTQQEDSAVYLCASSLEIRQFFGPGTRLTVL.

V is TRBV20-1 and J is TRBJ2-5; D may correspond to TRBD1 or TRBD2 (6 bases each). Germline CDR1 is DFQATT and CDR2 is SNEGSKA (reference sequence). V gave up 2 bases and J gave up 5 bases, with 21 bases separating them. This CDR3 has 16 residues. The CDR3 DNA follows: TGCAGTGCTAGACCCCGAACAGGGCGGGGAGGCGAGACCCAGTACTTC. Translating it yields CSARPRTGRGGETQYF.

This clonotype was seen more than once but under ten times. The chain carries TRBV10-3 and TRBJ1-3; D might be TRBD1 (6 bases). This CDR3 contains 15 residues. The V end lost 6 bases, the J end lost 4 bases, and 16 bases lay between the germline ends. CDR1 and CDR2 from the germline V gene are ENHRY and SYGVKD. The CDR3 region is CAIREQGHRGNTIYF. As DNA, the CDR3 is TGTGCCATCAGGGAACAGGGACATCGGGGAAACACCATATATTTT.

The V call is TRBV6-5, the J call TRBJ1-1; no definite D call. The V gene's germline CDR1 is MNHEY and CDR2 SVGAGI. The CDR3 totals 13 residues. V was trimmed by 3 bases and J by 5 bases, leaving 10 bases between them. DNA of the CDR3: TGTGCCAGCAGTTATAGGGTGGGGACTGAAGCTTTCTTT. Its translation is CASSYRVGTEAFF.

Only a few counts were recorded for this clonotype. CDR3 residues: CASAISGTYEQYF. CDR3 DNA: TGTGCCAGCGCTATTAGCGGAACCTACGAGCAGTACTTC. The rearrangement links TRBV7-9 to TRBJ2-7, with a weak D call TRBD2 (6 bases). This CDR3 has 13 residues. V gave up 8 bases and J gave up 2 bases, with 13 bases separating them. Germline V CDR1 and CDR2: SEHNR, FQNEAQ (reference sequence).

This clonotype was observed a few times. V and J are TRBV6-5 and TRBJ1-1, with D possibly being TRBD1 (6 bases). The CDR3 sequence is 11 residues long. CDR1 is MNHEY and CDR2 is SVGAGI in the germline V gene. The V end was cut by 2 bases, the J end by 11 bases, with 9 bases between. This chain's CDR3 is CASSYADRAFF. In DNA form, the CDR3 reads TGTGCCAGCAGTTACGCTGACAGGGCTTTCTTT.

This chain uses TRBV20-1 with TRBJ2-7; unclear D gene. Trimming took off 6 bases at V and 2 bases at J, with 14 bases between the two ends. Germline V gene data show CDR1 as DFQATT and CDR2 as SNEGSKA (reference sequence). The CDR3 loop spans 13 amino acids. The CDR3 DNA reads as TGCAGTGCGACCATAGACCAAACCTACGAGCAGTACTTC. Encoded protein: CSATIDQTYEQYF.

J is TRBJ2-7 and V is TRBV27; possible D gene TRBD2, 5 bases. Germline assignment: CDR1 MNHEY and CDR2 SMNVEV (reference sequence). This CDR3 is 13 amino acids long. Trimming took off 2 bases at V and 3 bases at J, with 8 bases between the two ends. The CDR3 loop reads CASSLRGFYEQYF. The CDR3 nucleotides are TGTGCCAGCAGTTTACGGGGATTCTACGAGCAGTACTTC.

The chain couples TRBV5-1 to TRBJ2-1; D may match TRBD1 or TRBD2 (5 bases each). V was trimmed by 4 bases and J by 10 bases, leaving 15 bases between them. The CDR3 consists of 13 residues. Germline values: CDR1 SGHRS, CDR2 YFSETQ. Here the CDR3 DNA reads TGCGCCAGCAGCCCCGGGACCGTCGGCGAGCAGTTCTTC. This encodes CASSPGTVGEQFF.

This chain links TRBV12-3 or TRBV12-4 with TRBJ1-4; unclear D gene. This CDR3 spans 14 amino acids. Trimming removed 3 bases from V and 4 bases from J, with 9 bases in between. The CDR3 is CASSLGSHNEKLFF. As DNA, the CDR3 is TGTGCCAGCAGTTTGGGCAGCCATAATGAAAAACTGTTTTTT.

In its sample, this clonotype was seen a few times. The chain is built from TRBV10-3 and TRBJ2-5; 13 nucleotides line up with TRBD2. The CDR3 has 15 residues. The germline V gene has CDR1 ENHRY and CDR2 SYGVKD. V was pared by 7 bases and J by 2 bases, with 4 bases of the junction left unmatched. In DNA form, the CDR3 reads TGTGCCATCAAACCGGGACTAGCGGGGCAAGAGACCCAGTACTTC. Its translation is CAIKPGLAGQETQYF.

V is TRBV6-1 and J is TRBJ2-7; D possibly corresponds to TRBD2 (5 bases). In germline, CDR1 is MNHNS, CDR2 SASEGT. With 5 bases removed from V and 3 bases from J, the gap between germline ends came to 17 bases. The CDR3 loop spans 15 amino acids. The CDR3 sequence: CASSTYGPRGYEQYF. Written as DNA, the CDR3 is TGTGCCAGCAGTACCTACGGGCCCCGGGGCTACGAGCAGTACTTC.

V is TRBV4-3 and J is TRBJ2-3; D not certain. V lost 0 bases and J 6 bases, leaving 7 bases between the germline ends. The germline CDR1 and CDR2 sequences are LGHNA and YSLEER. This CDR3 comprises 13 residues. CDR3 sequence reads: CASSQDKPDTQYF. CDR3 bases: TGCGCCAGCAGCCAAGATAAGCCCGATACGCAGTATTTT.

The chain couples TRBV7-8 to TRBJ2-1; TRBD2 matches at 16 bases. V dropped 4 bases and J dropped 4; count of bases not matched to a gene: 4. The length of the CDR3 is 17 residues. Looked up from germline, CDR1 is SGHVS and CDR2 is FQNEAQ. CDR3 DNA: TGTGCCAGCAGCTCGCCGGGACTAGCGGGAGGGTACAATGAGCAGTTCTTC. Protein: CASSSPGLAGGYNEQFF.